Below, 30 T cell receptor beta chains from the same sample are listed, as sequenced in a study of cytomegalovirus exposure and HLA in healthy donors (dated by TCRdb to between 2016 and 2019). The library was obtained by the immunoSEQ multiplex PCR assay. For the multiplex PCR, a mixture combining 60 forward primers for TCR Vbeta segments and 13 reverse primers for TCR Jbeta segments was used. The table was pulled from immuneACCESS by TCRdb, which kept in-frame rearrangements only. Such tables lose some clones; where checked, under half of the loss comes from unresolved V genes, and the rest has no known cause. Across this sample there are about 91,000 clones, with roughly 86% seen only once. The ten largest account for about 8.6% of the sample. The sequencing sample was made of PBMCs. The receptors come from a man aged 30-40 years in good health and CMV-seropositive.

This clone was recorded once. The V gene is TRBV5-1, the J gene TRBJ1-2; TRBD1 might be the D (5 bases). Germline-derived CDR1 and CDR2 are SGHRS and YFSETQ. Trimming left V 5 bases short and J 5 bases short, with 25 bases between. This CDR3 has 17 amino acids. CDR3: CASRLTPTEFEPYGYTF. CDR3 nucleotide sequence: TGCGCCAGCAGGTTAACCCCGACAGAATTTGAGCCTTATGGCTACACCTTC.

The CDR3 region has the DNA TGTGCCAGCTCATCAGGGGGGCGCCAGGATGAAAAACTGTTTTTT. Its protein is CASSSGGRQDEKLFF. The chain links TRBV18 to TRBJ1-4; 7 bases are shared with TRBD1. The CDR3 is 15 residues long. The V gene's germline CDR1 is KGHSH and CDR2 LQKENI. V was clipped by 5 bases and J by 6 bases; unmatched bases: 9.

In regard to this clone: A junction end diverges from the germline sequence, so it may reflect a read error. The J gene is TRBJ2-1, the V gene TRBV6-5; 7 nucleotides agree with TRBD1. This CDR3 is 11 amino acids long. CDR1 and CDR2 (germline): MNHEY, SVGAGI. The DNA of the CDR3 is TGTGCCAGCAGTTCCGGGACAGCCTGGATCTTC. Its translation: CASSSGTAWIF.

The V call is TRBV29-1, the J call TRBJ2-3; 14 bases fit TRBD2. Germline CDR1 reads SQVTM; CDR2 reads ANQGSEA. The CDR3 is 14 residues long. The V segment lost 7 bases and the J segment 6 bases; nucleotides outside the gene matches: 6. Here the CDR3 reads CSAGLAGGGDTQYF. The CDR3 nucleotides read TGCAGCGCCGGACTAGCGGGAGGCGGGGATACGCAGTATTTT.

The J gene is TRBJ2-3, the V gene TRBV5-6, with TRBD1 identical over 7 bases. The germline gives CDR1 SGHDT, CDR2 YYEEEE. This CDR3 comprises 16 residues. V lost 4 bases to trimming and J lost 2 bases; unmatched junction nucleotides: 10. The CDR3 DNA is TGTGCCAGCAGCCGCAACACGGGACAGCTCACAGATACGCAGTATTTT. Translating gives CASSRNTGQLTDTQYF.

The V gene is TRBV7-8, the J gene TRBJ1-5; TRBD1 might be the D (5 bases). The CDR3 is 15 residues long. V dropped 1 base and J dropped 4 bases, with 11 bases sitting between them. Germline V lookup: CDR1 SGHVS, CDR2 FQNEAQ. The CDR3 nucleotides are TGTGCCAGCAGCTTAGGCTCGCAGGGAAATCAGCCCCAGCATTTT. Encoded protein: CASSLGSQGNQPQHF. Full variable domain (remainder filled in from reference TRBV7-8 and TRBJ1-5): GAGVSQSPRYKVAKRGQDVALRCDPISGHVSLFWYQQALGQGPEFLTYFQNEAQLDKSGLPSDRFFAERPEGSVSTLKIQRTQQEDSAVYLCASSLGSQGNQPQHFGDGTRLSIL.

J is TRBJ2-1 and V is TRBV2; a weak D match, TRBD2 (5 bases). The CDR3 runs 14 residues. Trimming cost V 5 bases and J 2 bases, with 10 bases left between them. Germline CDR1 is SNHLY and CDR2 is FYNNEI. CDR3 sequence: CASSSGVAYNEQFF. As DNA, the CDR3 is TGTGCCAGCAGTTCCGGGGTGGCCTACAATGAGCAGTTCTTC. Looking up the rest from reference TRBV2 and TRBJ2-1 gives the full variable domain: EPEVTQTPSHQVTQMGQEVILRCVPISNHLYFYWYRQILGQKVEFLVSFYNNEISEKSEIFDDQFSVERPDGSNFTLKIRSTKLEDSAMYFCASSSGVAYNEQFFGPGTRLTVL.

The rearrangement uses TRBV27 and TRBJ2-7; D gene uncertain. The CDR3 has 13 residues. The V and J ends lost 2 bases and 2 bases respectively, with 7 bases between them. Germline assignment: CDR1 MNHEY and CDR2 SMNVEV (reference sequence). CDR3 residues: CASSLTRAYEQYF. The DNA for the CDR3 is TGTGCCAGCAGTTTAACCCGGGCCTACGAGCAGTACTTC.

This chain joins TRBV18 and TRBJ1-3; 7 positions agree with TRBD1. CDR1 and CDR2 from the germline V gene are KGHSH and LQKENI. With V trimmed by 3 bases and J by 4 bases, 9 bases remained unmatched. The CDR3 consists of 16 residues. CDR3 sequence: CASSPDRRQGGNTIYF. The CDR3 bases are TGTGCCAGCTCACCTGACCGCAGACAGGGCGGAAACACCATATATTTT.

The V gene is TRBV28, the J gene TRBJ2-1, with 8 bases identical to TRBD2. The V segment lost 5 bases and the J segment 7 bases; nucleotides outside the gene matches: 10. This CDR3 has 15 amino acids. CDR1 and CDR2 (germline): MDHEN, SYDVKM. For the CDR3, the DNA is TGTGCCAGCAGTCGTAGCGGGACCTTGCCTAATGAGCAGTTCTTC. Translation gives CASSRSGTLPNEQFF.

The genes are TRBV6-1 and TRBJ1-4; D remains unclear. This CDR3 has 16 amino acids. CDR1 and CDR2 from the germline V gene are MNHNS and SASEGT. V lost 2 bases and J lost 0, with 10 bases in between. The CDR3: CASSERMTATNEKLFF. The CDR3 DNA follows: TGTGCCAGCAGTGAACGGATGACTGCAACTAATGAAAAACTGTTTTTT.

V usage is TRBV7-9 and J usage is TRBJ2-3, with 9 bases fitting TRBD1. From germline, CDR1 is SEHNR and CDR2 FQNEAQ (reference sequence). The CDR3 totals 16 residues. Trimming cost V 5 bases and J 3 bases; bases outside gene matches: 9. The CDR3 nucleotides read TGTGCCAGCAGCCCAGTGGCCGGGACAGGGACAGATACGCAGTATTTT. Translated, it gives CASSPVAGTGTDTQYF.

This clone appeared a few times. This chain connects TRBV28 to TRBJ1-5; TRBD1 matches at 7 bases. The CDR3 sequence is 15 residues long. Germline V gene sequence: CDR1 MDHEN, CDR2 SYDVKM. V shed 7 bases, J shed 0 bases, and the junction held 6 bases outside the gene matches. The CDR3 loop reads CASIRDSNSNQPQHF. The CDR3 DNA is TGTGCCAGCATCCGGGACAGCAATAGCAATCAGCCCCAGCATTTT. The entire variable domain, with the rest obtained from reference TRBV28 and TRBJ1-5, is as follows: DVKVTQSSRYLVKRTGEKVFLECVQDMDHENMFWYRQDPGLGLRLIYFSYDVKMKEKGDIPEGYSVSREKKERFSLILESASTNQTSMYLCASIRDSNSNQPQHFGDGTRLSIL.

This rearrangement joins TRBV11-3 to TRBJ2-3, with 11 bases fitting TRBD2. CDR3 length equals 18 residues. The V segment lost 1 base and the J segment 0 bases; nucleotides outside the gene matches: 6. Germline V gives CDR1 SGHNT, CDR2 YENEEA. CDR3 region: CASSLGLGTSGSTDTQYF. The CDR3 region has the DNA TGTGCCAGCAGCTTAGGACTGGGGACTAGCGGCAGCACAGATACGCAGTATTTT.

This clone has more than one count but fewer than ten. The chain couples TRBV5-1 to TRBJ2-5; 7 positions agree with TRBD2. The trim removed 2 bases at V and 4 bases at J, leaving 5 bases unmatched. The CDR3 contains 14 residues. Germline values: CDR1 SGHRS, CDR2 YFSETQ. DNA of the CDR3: TGCGCCAGCAGCTTTTCGCGGGAGTCAGAGACCCAGTACTTC. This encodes CASSFSRESETQYF.

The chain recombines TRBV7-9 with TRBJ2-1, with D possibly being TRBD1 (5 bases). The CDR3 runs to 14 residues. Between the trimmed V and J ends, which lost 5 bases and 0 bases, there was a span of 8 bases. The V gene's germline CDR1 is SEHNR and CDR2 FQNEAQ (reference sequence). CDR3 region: CASSRQSSYNEQFF. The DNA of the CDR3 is TGTGCCAGCAGCCGACAGAGCTCCTACAATGAGCAGTTCTTC.

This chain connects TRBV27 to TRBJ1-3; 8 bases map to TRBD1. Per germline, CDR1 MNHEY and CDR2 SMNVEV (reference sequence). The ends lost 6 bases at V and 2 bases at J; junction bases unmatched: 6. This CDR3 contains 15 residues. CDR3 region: CASRATGAPGNTIYF. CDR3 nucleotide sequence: TGTGCCAGCAGGGCGACAGGGGCGCCTGGAAACACCATATATTTT.

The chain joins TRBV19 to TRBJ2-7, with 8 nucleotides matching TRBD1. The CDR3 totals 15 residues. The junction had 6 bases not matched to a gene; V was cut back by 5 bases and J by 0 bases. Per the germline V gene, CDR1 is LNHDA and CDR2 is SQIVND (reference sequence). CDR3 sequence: CASSGVDRDSYEQYF. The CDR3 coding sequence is TGTGCCAGTAGTGGGGTGGACAGGGACTCCTACGAGCAGTACTTC.

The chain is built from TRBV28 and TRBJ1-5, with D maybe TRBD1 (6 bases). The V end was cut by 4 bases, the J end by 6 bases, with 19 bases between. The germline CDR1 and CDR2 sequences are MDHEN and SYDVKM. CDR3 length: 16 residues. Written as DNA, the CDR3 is TGTGCCAGCAGTTCACCATTAACAGGGTGGGTTCAGCCCCAGCATTTT. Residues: CASSSPLTGWVQPQHF. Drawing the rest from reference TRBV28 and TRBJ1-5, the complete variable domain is DVKVTQSSRYLVKRTGEKVFLECVQDMDHENMFWYRQDPGLGLRLIYFSYDVKMKEKGDIPEGYSVSREKKERFSLILESASTNQTSMYLCASSSPLTGWVQPQHFGDGTRLSIL.

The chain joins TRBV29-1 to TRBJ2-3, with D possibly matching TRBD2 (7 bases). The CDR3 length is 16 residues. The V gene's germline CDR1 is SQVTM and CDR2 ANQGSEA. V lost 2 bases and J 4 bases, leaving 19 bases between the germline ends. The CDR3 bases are TGCAGCGTTGAACTTGGGGGGGCGGAGCGCGCAGATACGCAGTATTTT. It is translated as CSVELGGAERADTQYF.

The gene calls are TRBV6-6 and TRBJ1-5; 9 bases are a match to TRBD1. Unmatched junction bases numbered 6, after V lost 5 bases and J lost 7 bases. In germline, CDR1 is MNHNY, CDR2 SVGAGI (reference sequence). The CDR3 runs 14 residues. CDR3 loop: CASSSGTGKQPQHF. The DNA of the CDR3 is TGTGCCAGCAGTAGCGGGACAGGGAAGCAGCCCCAGCATTTT.

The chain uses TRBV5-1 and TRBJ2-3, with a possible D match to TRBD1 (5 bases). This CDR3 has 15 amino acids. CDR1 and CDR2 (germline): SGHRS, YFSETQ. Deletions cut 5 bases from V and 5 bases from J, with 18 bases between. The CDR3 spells CASRRATLQGDTQYF. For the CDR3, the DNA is TGCGCCAGCAGACGTGCGACGTTGCAGGGAGATACGCAGTATTTT.

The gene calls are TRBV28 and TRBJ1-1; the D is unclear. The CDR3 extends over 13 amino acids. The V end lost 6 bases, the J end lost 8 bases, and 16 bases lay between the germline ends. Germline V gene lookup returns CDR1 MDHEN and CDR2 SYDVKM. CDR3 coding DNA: TGTGCCAGCAGCCCCAGTTCGACAAAAGAAGCTTTCTTT. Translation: CASSPSSTKEAFF.

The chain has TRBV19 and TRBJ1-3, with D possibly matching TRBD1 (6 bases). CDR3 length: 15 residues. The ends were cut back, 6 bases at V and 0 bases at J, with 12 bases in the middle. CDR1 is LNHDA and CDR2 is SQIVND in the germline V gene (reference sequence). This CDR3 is CASRSRGRSGNTIYF. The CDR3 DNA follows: TGTGCCAGTAGAAGCAGGGGCCGCTCTGGAAACACCATATATTTT.

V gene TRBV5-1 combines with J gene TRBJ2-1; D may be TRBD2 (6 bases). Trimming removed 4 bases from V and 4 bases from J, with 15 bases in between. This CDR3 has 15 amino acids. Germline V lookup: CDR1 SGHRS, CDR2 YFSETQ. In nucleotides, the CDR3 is TGCGCCAGCAGCAAGGAGGGAGACAGTTACAATGAGCAGTTCTTC. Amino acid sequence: CASSKEGDSYNEQFF.

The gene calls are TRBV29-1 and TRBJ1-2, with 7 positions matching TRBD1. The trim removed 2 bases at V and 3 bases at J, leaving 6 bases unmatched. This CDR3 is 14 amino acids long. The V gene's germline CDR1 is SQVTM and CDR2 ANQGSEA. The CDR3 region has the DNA TGCAGCGTTGAAAGCCGGGACAGTCACTATGGCTACACCTTC. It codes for CSVESRDSHYGYTF. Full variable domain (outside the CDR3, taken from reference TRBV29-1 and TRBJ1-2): SAVISQKPSRDICQRGTSLTIQCQVDSQVTMMFWYRQQPGQSLTLIATANQGSEATYESGFVIDKFPISRPNLTFSTLTVSNMSPEDSSIYLCSVESRDSHYGYTFGSGTRLTVV.

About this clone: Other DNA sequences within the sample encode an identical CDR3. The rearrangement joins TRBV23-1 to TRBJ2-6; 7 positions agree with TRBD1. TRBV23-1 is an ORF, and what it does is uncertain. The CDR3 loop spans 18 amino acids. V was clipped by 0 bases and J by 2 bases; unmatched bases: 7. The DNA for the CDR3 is TGCGCCAGCAGTCAATCGGAGACAGGGCAAGCTGGGGCCAACGTCCTGACTTTC. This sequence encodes CASSQSETGQAGANVLTF.

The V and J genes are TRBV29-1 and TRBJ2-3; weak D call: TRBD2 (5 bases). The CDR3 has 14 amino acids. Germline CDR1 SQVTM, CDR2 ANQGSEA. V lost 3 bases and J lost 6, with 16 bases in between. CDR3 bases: TGCAGCGTTGAGGGATGGAATCGGGGTGATACGCAGTATTTT. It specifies CSVEGWNRGDTQYF.

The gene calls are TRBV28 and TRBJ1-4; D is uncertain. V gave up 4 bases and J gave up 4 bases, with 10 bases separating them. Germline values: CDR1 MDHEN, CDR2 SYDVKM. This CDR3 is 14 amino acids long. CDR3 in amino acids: CASSSGYFNEKLFF. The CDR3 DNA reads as TGTGCCAGCAGTTCGGGGTACTTTAATGAAAAACTGTTTTTT.

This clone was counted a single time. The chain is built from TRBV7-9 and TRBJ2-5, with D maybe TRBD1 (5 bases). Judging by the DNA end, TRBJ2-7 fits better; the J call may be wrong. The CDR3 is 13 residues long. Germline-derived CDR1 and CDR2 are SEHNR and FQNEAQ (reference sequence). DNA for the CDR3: TGTGCCAGCAGCTTACCGCAGGGATACGAGCAGTACTTC. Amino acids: CASSLPQGYEQYF.